This T cell receptor beta chain was sequenced during a study of OX40 agonist ivuxolimab in advanced cancers. Study at large: In three patients, partial responses were observed, one with hepatocellular carcinoma and two with cutaneous melanoma.

Study-wide findings and caveats: Clonal expansion in partial responders at 0.1-3.0 mg/kg ranked among the lowest.

Produced via immunoSEQ multiplex PCR; TCRdb's table is partial and in-frame only. The data contain 60,000 to 75,000 clones, 87% of them singletons. This clone was counted only a few times. The antigen is not known. This sequence originates from an adult with an advanced solid tumor such as melanoma, head and neck, liver or kidney cancer. Source: CD4+ or CD8+ T cells sorted from blood, taken in a trial of the OX40 agonist ivuxolimab.

CDR3 nucleotides: TGCAGCGTACTCTACGGGGGCAATCAGCCCCAGCATTTT. Its protein is CSVLYGGNQPQHF. This rearrangement joins TRBV29-1 to TRBJ1-5; D is ambiguous. This CDR3 is built from 13 residues. The germline gives CDR1 SQVTM, CDR2 ANQGSEA. The V end lost 6 bases, the J end lost 2 bases, and 11 bases lay between the germline ends.